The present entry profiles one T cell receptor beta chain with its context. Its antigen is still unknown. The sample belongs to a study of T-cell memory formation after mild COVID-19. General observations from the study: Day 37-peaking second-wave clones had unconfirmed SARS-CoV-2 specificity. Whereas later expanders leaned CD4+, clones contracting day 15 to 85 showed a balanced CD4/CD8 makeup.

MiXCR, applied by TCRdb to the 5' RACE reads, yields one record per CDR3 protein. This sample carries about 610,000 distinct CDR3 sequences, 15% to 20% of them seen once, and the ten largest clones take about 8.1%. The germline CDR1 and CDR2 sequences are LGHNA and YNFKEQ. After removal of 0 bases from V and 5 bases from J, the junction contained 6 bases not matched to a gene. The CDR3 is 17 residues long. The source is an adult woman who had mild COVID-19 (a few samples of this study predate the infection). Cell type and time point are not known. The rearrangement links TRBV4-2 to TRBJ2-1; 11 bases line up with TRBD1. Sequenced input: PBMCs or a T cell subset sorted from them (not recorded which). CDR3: CASSQDNGQGAHNEQFF. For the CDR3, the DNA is TGTGCCAGCAGCCAAGATAACGGACAGGGGGCTCACAATGAGCAGTTCTTC.